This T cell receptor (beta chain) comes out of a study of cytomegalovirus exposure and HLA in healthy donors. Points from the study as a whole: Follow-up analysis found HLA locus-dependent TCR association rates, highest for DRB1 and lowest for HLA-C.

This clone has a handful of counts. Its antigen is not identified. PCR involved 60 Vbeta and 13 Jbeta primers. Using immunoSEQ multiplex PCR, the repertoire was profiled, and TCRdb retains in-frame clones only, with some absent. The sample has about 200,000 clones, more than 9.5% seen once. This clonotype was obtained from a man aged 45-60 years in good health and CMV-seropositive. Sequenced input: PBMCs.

The CDR3 DNA follows: TGTGCCAGCAGCTTGCCGGGAGAAAAACTGTTTTTT. Its protein is CASSLPGEKLFF. This chain uses TRBV11-2 with TRBJ1-4; D not resolved. Trimming removed 3 bases at V and 8 bases at J, with 7 bases between. Looked up from germline, CDR1 is SGHAT and CDR2 is FQNNGV. This CDR3 is built from 12 residues.